This T cell receptor beta chain was identified in a study of T cells in Graves' hyperthyroidism and ophthalmopathy. General study points: Most thyroid-expanded clonotypes above 0.001 were also found in blood.

Exclusion of patients followed from uncontrolled infection, other autoimmune disease, pregnancy or lactation. There are a few counts of this clonotype. Its antigen is as yet unknown. The investigators amplified TCR beta CDR3 regions from RNA transcripts. The TCR CDR3 first-round RT-PCR relied on the HTBI primer set. Each CDR3 protein is one row after TCRdb ran MiXCR on the multiplex PCR reads. The repertoire has fewer than 650,000 distinct CDR3 sequences, around 43% of them found once; the top ten carry about two fifths. Trimming stripped 5 bases from V and 0 bases from J, with 20 bases between. The CDR3 is 17 amino acids. CDR1 is SGHVS and CDR2 is FQNEAQ in the germline V gene.

The material sequenced was peripheral blood or thyroid tissue (not recorded which). The receptor was isolated from an adult woman with Graves' disease, either hyperthyroidism or ophthalmopathy (not recorded which). The chain combines TRBV7-8 with TRBJ2-7, with D hard to call. In nucleotides, the CDR3 is TGTGCCAGCAGCGCTAGGATGCGGTGGATCAGCTCCTACGAGCAGTACTTC. Translation: CASSARMRWISSYEQYF.